The 20 T cell receptor beta chains presented below share a single source sample, sequenced in a study of Ad26.COV2.S vaccination and SARS-CoV-2 variants. Regarding treatment: 19 received Ad26.COV2.S at low or high dose, single or two shots; roughly five received placebo; per-sample allocation not given. At day 63 after the first vaccine or placebo injection, samples were drawn. Profiling relied on immunoSEQ multiplex PCR, and the TCRdb table lists in-frame clones only, not all of them. Of about 350,000 clones listed, 80% to 90% are singletons. The sample here was peripheral blood, taken in a trial of Ad26.COV2.S vaccine versus placebo. These receptors were taken from a person aged 18 to 65 who received the Ad26.COV2.S COVID-19 vaccine or a placebo.

J is TRBJ1-5 and V is TRBV18; TRBD1 matches at 8 bases. The CDR3 is 15 amino acids. The V gene end was trimmed by 6 bases and the J gene end by 3 bases; junction bases not matched to a gene: 7. Per germline, CDR1 KGHSH and CDR2 LQKENI. This CDR3 is CASSLGQGDNQPQHF. The CDR3 DNA reads TGTGCCAGCTCTCTTGGACAGGGAGACAATCAGCCCCAGCATTTT.

The chain is built from TRBV7-9 and TRBJ2-7; D is unresolved. Germline V lookup: CDR1 SEHNR, CDR2 FQNEAQ (reference sequence). CDR3 length: 14 residues. Trimming removed 1 base at V and 7 bases at J, with 14 bases between. The CDR3 region has the DNA TGTGCCAGCAGCTTAGGTTCTACCTATGGGGAGCAGTACTTC. This sequence encodes CASSLGSTYGEQYF.

V is TRBV9 and J is TRBJ2-7, with TRBD1 matching 10 bases. In germline, CDR1 is SGDLS, CDR2 YYNGEE. J was trimmed by 3 bases and V by 4 bases; bases with no gene match: 10. The CDR3 contains 16 residues. This chain's CDR3 is CASSPRGGDRGYEQYF. The DNA of the CDR3 is TGTGCCAGCAGCCCCCGAGGTGGGGACAGGGGCTACGAGCAGTACTTC.

The chain is built from TRBV18 and TRBJ2-2; either TRBD1 or TRBD2 may fit D (5 bases each). Germline V gene data show CDR1 as KGHSH and CDR2 as LQKENI. The V gene lost 3 bases and the J gene lost 2 bases, with 13 bases spanning the gap. The length of the CDR3 is 16 residues. CDR3 region: CASSPRYGDNTGELFF. CDR3 DNA sequence: TGTGCCAGCTCACCTCGATATGGGGACAACACCGGGGAGCTGTTTTTT.

V gene TRBV24-1 combines with J gene TRBJ2-7, with a possible D match to TRBD1 (5 bases). Germline V gene data show CDR1 as KGHDR and CDR2 as SFDVKD. The CDR3 sequence is 15 residues long. Trimming cost V 9 bases and J 0 bases, with 17 bases left between them. Here the CDR3 reads CATGQTKLDSYEQYF. DNA of the CDR3: TGTGCCACCGGACAAACAAAACTCGACTCCTACGAGCAGTACTTC.

In DNA form, the CDR3 reads TGTGCCACCAGCAGGCAGGGGAAACAAGAGACCCAGTACTTC. Translating gives CATSRQGKQETQYF. The V gene is TRBV15, the J gene TRBJ2-5; tentative D call: TRBD1 (6 bases). The CDR3 totals 14 residues. The germline V and J ends were trimmed by 3 bases and 2 bases, with 10 bases remaining between them. Germline V gene data show CDR1 as LNHNV and CDR2 as YYDKDF (reference sequence).

The chain uses TRBV2 and TRBJ2-1; D uncertain. CDR3 size: 12 residues. V was shortened by 7 bases and J by 3 bases, with 7 bases between the two germline ends. Germline CDR1 reads SNHLY; CDR2 reads FYNNEI. The CDR3 DNA sequence: TGTGCCAGCACCCTTAACTACAATGAGCAGTTCTTC. Encoded protein: CASTLNYNEQFF.

V is TRBV7-2 and J is TRBJ2-5; 10 nucleotides agree with TRBD2. Germline V lookup: CDR1 SGHTA, CDR2 FQGNSA. This CDR3 spans 15 amino acids. Trimming took 5 bases from V and 5 from J; bases not matched to a gene: 8. The CDR3 sequence is CASSTRAGGPETQYF. CDR3 DNA sequence: TGTGCCAGCAGCACAAGAGCGGGGGGGCCTGAGACCCAGTACTTC.

The rearrangement uses TRBV29-1 and TRBJ2-1; D gene unclear. CDR3 length: 17 amino acids. V was shortened by 5 bases and J by 0 bases, with 20 bases between the two germline ends. Per germline, CDR1 SQVTM and CDR2 ANQGSEA. As DNA, the CDR3 is TGCAGCGTTCCCCAAACCACTCCGAGTAGCTCCTACAATGAGCAGTTCTTC. Protein sequence: CSVPQTTPSSSYNEQFF.

A word on this clone: This specimen includes other DNA sequences encoding the same CDR3. The chain joins TRBV18 to TRBJ1-2; D not certain. The CDR3 spans 15 residues. Germline V gene data show CDR1 as KGHSH and CDR2 as LQKENI. Trimming took 3 bases from V and 5 from J, leaving 16 bases between them. The CDR3 region is CASSPSAGRGYGYTF. In DNA, the CDR3 is TGTGCCAGCTCACCCTCGGCCGGACGGGGTTATGGCTACACCTTC. Using reference TRBV18 and TRBJ1-2 for the parts outside the CDR3, the full variable domain is NAGVMQNPRHLVRRRGQEARLRCSPMKGHSHVYWYRQLPEEGLKFMVYLQKENIIDESGMPKERFSAEFPKEGPSILRIQQVVRGDSAAYFCASSPSAGRGYGYTFGSGTRLTVV.

The chain employs TRBV6-6 and TRBJ2-7; tentative D call: TRBD1 (6 bases). CDR1 and CDR2 (germline): MNHNY, SVGAGI (reference sequence). This CDR3 contains 13 residues. The V gene lost 6 bases and the J gene lost 3 bases, with 12 bases spanning the gap. The DNA of the CDR3 is TGTGCCAGCAGCCGGACAGACCGCTACGAGCAGTACTTC. Protein sequence: CASSRTDRYEQYF.

This clone was counted between two and nine times. This chain uses TRBV18 with TRBJ1-2; D possibly corresponds to TRBD1 (6 bases). This CDR3 spans 16 amino acids. The V and J ends lost 4 bases and 0 bases respectively, with 15 bases between them. Germline V lookup: CDR1 KGHSH, CDR2 LQKENI. The CDR3, as DNA: TGTGCCAGCTCACACATGACAGGTCGAGCTAACTATGGCTACACCTTC. Its translation is CASSHMTGRANYGYTF.

This chain joins TRBV14 and TRBJ2-7; TRBD2 aligns across 11 bases. Looked up from germline, CDR1 is SGHDN and CDR2 is FVKESK. Germline trimming cut 1 base from V and 3 bases from J; bases unmatched to any gene: 2. CDR3 length: 15 residues. CDR3 in DNA: TGTGCCAGCAGCCAAGCACTAGCGGGAGTCTACGAGCAGTACTTC. Translated: CASSQALAGVYEQYF.

V is TRBV2 and J is TRBJ2-1, with D unresolved. CDR3 length: 12 amino acids. The V end was cut by 7 bases, the J end by 7 bases, with 11 bases between. Germline V gene lookup returns CDR1 SNHLY and CDR2 FYNNEI. The CDR3 loop is CASKDVGNEQFF. CDR3 nucleotides: TGTGCCAGCAAGGACGTCGGGAATGAGCAGTTCTTC.

This sequence joins TRBV19 and TRBJ2-7, with D unresolved. V lost 2 bases to trimming and J lost 3 bases, with 14 bases between them. CDR3 size: 15 residues. Germline V lookup: CDR1 LNHDA, CDR2 SQIVND (reference sequence). The CDR3 spells CASSISDGEYYEQYF. The CDR3 DNA reads as TGTGCCAGTAGTATATCTGATGGCGAGTACTACGAGCAGTACTTC.

V gene TRBV9 combines with J gene TRBJ1-5; the D gene is possibly TRBD1 (6 bases). From germline, CDR1 is SGDLS and CDR2 YYNGEE. The CDR3 is made up of 17 amino acids. The V gene lost 0 bases and the J gene lost 7 bases, with 20 bases spanning the gap. The CDR3 protein is CASSVVKNYRARQPQHF. CDR3 bases: TGTGCCAGCAGCGTAGTTAAAAACTACAGGGCGAGGCAGCCCCAGCATTTT.

Details on this clone: At the DNA level, this CDR3 is encoded by other sequences in the same sample as well. CDR3 nucleotides: TGTGCCAGCAGTGATTACAATGAGCAGTTCTTC. Its translation: CASSDYNEQFF. The chain recombines TRBV2 with TRBJ2-1; no firm D call. Trimming took 3 bases from V and 4 from J, leaving 1 base between them. Germline V CDR1 and CDR2: SNHLY, FYNNEI. CDR3 length: 11 residues.

The V call is TRBV15, the J call TRBJ2-7; a possible D gene is TRBD2 (5 bases). The CDR3 is 14 amino acids. The germline V and J ends were trimmed by 0 bases and 4 bases, with 10 bases remaining between them. The germline CDR1 and CDR2 sequences are LNHNV and YYDKDF (reference sequence). The chain's CDR3 is CATSRDRGQYEQYF. CDR3 DNA: TGTGCCACCAGCAGAGATCGAGGGCAGTACGAGCAGTACTTC.

The V and J genes are TRBV3-1 (or the pseudogene TRBV3-2) and TRBJ2-3; the match to TRBD2 covers 9 bases. Per germline, CDR1 LGHDT and CDR2 YNNKEL (reference sequence). CDR3 length: 15 residues. The trim removed 6 bases at V and 5 bases at J, leaving 9 bases unmatched. CDR3 in amino acids: CASRLSGTSQDTQYF. CDR3 coding DNA: TGTGCCAGCAGACTTTCCGGGACTAGCCAAGATACGCAGTATTTT.

This sequence joins TRBV4-3 and TRBJ2-1; TRBD1 aligns across 8 bases. CDR1 LGHNA and CDR2 YSLEER come from the germline V gene. V lost 8 bases and J lost 10; bases outside the gene matches: 10. CDR3 length: 13 residues. CDR3 sequence reads: CASARTGLTEQFF. The CDR3 coding sequence is TGCGCCAGCGCTCGGACAGGGCTTACGGAGCAGTTCTTC.